This TCR beta chain was retrieved from a study of cytomegalovirus exposure and HLA in healthy donors. Assay used: immunoSEQ multiplex PCR; TCRdb lists only in-frame clones, some missing. The table has about 180,000 clones, around 85% seen once. The receptor was derived from a man aged 18 to 30 in good health and CMV-seropositive. The sequenced sample was PBMCs.

The CDR3 loop is CASSQEPGGGDEQYF. CDR3 nucleotide sequence: TGCGCCAGCAGCCAAGAACCGGGGGGGGGCGACGAGCAGTACTTC. This chain links TRBV4-1 with TRBJ2-7, with 8 bases aligning to TRBD2. The CDR3 covers 15 residues. V trimming: 0 bases; J trimming: 5 bases; junction bases outside the gene matches: 6. The germline V gene encodes CDR1 MGHRA and CDR2 YSYEKL.